This T cell receptor (beta chain) derives from a study of blood T cell repertoires in COVID-19. Germline assignment: CDR1 LNHNV and CDR2 YYDKDF (reference sequence). There are 13 residues in the CDR3. Trimming took off 6 bases at V and 4 bases at J, with 10 bases between the two ends. In the authors' methods: Counts of nucleated cells, estimated from reference gene primer amplification, were obtained. Sequencing used immunoSEQ multiplex PCR; TCRdb keeps in-frame clones, though not all of them. From that table come the V and J calls and clone size; the DNA was used to work out D and trimming. The sample lists 380,000 or so clones; approximately 89% were seen once.

Material: PBMCs or T cells enriched from blood (not recorded which). This chain joins TRBV15 and TRBJ1-5; D is uncertain. This TCR derives from a man aged 30 to 39 who had recovered from COVID-19. The CDR3 DNA follows: TGTGCCACCAGGGGCGAGCAGAATCAGCCCCAGCATTTT. This gives the protein CATRGEQNQPQHF. Full variable domain (outside the CDR3, taken from reference TRBV15 and TRBJ1-5): DAMVIQNPRYQVTQFGKPVTLSCSQTLNHNVMYWYQQKSSQAPKLLFHYYDKDFNNEADTPDNFQSRRPNTSFCFLDIRSPGLGDTAMYLCATRGEQNQPQHFGDGTRLSIL.